This T cell receptor beta chain was captured by sequencing in a study of cytomegalovirus exposure and HLA in healthy donors. PCR involved 60 Vbeta and 13 Jbeta primers. Assay: immunoSEQ multiplex PCR; the TCRdb copy retains only in-frame clones and omits some. In the table there are about 190,000 clones, around 77% of which are singletons. With regard to this clone: The antigen is undetermined.

Germline V gene sequence: CDR1 WSHSY, CDR2 SAAADI. V gave up 0 bases and J gave up 5 bases, with 13 bases separating them. There are 15 residues in the CDR3. Findings of the study overall: Many donors shared some public TCRs, even though most TCR sequences were rare.

Healthy bone marrow donors made up the donors. The origin of this receptor is a woman aged 18-29 years in good health and CMV-seronegative. The specimen sequenced was PBMCs. The V call is TRBV10-2, the J call TRBJ2-5; D unclear. The CDR3 is CASSESGGEWETQYF. CDR3 in DNA: TGCGCCAGCAGTGAGTCTGGCGGAGAGTGGGAGACCCAGTACTTC.